Listed below are T cell receptor beta chains from one sample, sequenced in a study of blood T cell repertoires in COVID-19. The data were produced by immunoSEQ multiplex PCR, yet TCRdb's version contains in-frame clones alone and is incomplete. The profile shows some 96,000 clones, 90% of them singletons. The source material was peripheral blood. The receptors shown here come from a man aged 55-75 years with acute or convalescent COVID-19. The CDR3 runs from the conserved cysteine through the conserved F or W. The D gene is left open where the match is weak. The size entry is marked missing in some rows and otherwise reads once, few, many or a size class.

v_call: TRBV27; clone_size: once; d_call: TRBD1; j_call: TRBJ2-1; cdr3_aa: CASHGTEYNEQFF; cdr3_nt: TGTGCCAGCCACGGGACAGAGTACAATGAGCAGTTCTTC
v_call: TRBV6-5; clone_size: NA; d_call: NA; j_call: TRBJ2-2; cdr3_aa: CASMVQQNTGELFF; cdr3_nt: TGTGCCAGCATGGTACAGCAGAACACCGGGGAGCTGTTTTTT
v_call: TRBV5-1; clone_size: NA; d_call: NA; j_call: TRBJ2-7; cdr3_aa: CASSLGGGSSYEQYF; cdr3_nt: TGCGCCAGCAGCTTGGGTGGCGGCAGCTCCTACGAGCAGTACTTC
v_call: TRBV6-5; clone_size: NA; d_call: NA; j_call: TRBJ1-2; cdr3_aa: CASSPTANYGYTF; cdr3_nt: TGTGCCAGCAGCCCGACAGCGAACTATGGCTACACCTTC
v_call: TRBV19; clone_size: NA; d_call: NA; j_call: TRBJ1-5; cdr3_aa: CASSISRGSNQPQHF; cdr3_nt: TGTGCCAGTAGTATTTCCAGGGGTAGCAATCAGCCCCAGCATTTT
v_call: TRBV3-1/TRBV3-2; clone_size: few; d_call: NA; j_call: TRBJ1-3; cdr3_aa: CASSQDRQGTIYF; cdr3_nt: TGTGCCAGCAGCCAAGATAGGCAGGGCACCATATATTTT
v_call: TRBV20-1; clone_size: NA; d_call: NA; j_call: TRBJ1-3; cdr3_aa: CSASPMTRTGNTIYF; cdr3_nt: TGCAGTGCTAGTCCTATGACACGAACTGGAAACACCATATATTTT
v_call: TRBV6-2/TRBV6-3; clone_size: NA; d_call: NA; j_call: TRBJ1-1; cdr3_aa: CASSYSSQNTEAFF; cdr3_nt: TGTGCCAGCAGTTACTCGAGCCAGAACACTGAAGCTTTCTTT
v_call: TRBV6-5; clone_size: NA; d_call: TRBD1; j_call: TRBJ2-1; cdr3_aa: CASETLGQGNEQFF; cdr3_nt: TGTGCCAGCGAGACCCTAGGACAGGGCAATGAGCAGTTCTTC
v_call: TRBV14; clone_size: NA; d_call: TRBD1; j_call: TRBJ1-4; cdr3_aa: CASSHRDSGEKLFF; cdr3_nt: TGTGCCAGCAGCCATCGGGACAGTGGAGAAAAACTGTTTTTT
v_call: TRBV18; clone_size: NA; d_call: NA; j_call: TRBJ1-6; cdr3_aa: CASSPGSPGSPLHF; cdr3_nt: TGTGCCAGCTCACCCGGCAGTCCGGGTTCACCCCTCCACTTT
v_call: TRBV7-9; clone_size: NA; d_call: NA; j_call: TRBJ1-1; cdr3_aa: CASSLANLNTEAFF; cdr3_nt: TGTGCCAGCAGCTTAGCCAACTTGAACACTGAAGCTTTCTTT
v_call: TRBV6-5; clone_size: NA; d_call: NA; j_call: TRBJ1-3; cdr3_aa: CASSRGDRGNTIYF; cdr3_nt: TGTGCCAGCAGTCGGGGGGACCGTGGAAACACCATATATTTT
v_call: TRBV12-1; clone_size: NA; d_call: NA; j_call: TRBJ1-5; cdr3_aa: CASSLRDRGSNQPQHF; cdr3_nt: TGTGCCAGCAGCCTCCGGGACAGGGGAAGCAATCAGCCCCAGCATTTT
v_call: TRBV6-5; clone_size: NA; d_call: NA; j_call: TRBJ1-1; cdr3_aa: CAITPGGKNTEAFF; cdr3_nt: TGTGCCATCACGCCAGGAGGAAAGAACACTGAAGCTTTCTTT
v_call: TRBV6-1; clone_size: NA; d_call: NA; j_call: TRBJ1-1; cdr3_aa: CASSEQGQGLTEAFF; cdr3_nt: TGTGCCAGCAGTGAACAAGGGCAGGGGCTCACTGAAGCTTTCTTT
v_call: TRBV20-1; clone_size: NA; d_call: TRBD1; j_call: TRBJ2-3; cdr3_aa: CSASNRDRGTDTQYF; cdr3_nt: TGCAGTGCTAGTAACCGGGACAGGGGCACAGATACGCAGTATTTT
v_call: TRBV19; clone_size: NA; d_call: TRBD1; j_call: TRBJ2-7; cdr3_aa: CASSTSTGTGSYEQYF; cdr3_nt: TGTGCCAGTAGTACAAGCACCGGGACAGGCTCCTACGAGCAGTACTTC
v_call: TRBV2; clone_size: NA; d_call: TRBD2; j_call: TRBJ2-1; cdr3_aa: CASRLAGNNEQFF; cdr3_nt: TGTGCCAGCAGACTAGCGGGGAACAATGAGCAGTTCTTC
v_call: TRBV3-1/TRBV3-2; clone_size: NA; d_call: TRBD1; j_call: TRBJ1-3; cdr3_aa: CASSQDRGTGNTIYF; cdr3_nt: TGTGCCAGCAGCCAAGACAGGGGGACTGGAAACACCATATATTTT
v_call: TRBV1; clone_size: NA; d_call: NA; j_call: TRBJ2-3; cdr3_aa: CTSSQELAGGLGTQYF; cdr3_nt: TGCACCAGCAGCCAAGAACTAGCGGGGGGATTGGGTACGCAGTATTTT